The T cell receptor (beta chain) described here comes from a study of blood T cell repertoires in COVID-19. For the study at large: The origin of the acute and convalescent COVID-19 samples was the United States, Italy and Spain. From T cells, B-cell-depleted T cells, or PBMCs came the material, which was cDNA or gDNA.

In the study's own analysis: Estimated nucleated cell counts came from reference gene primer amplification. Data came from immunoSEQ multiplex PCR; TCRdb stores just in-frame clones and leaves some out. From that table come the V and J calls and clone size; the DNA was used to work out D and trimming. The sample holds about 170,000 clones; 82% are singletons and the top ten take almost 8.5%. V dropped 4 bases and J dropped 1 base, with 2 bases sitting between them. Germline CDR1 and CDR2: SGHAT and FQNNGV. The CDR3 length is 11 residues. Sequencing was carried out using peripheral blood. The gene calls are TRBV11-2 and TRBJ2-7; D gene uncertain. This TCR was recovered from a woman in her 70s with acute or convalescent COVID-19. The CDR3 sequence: CASSSSYEQYF. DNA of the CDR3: TGTGCCAGCAGCTCATCCTACGAGCAGTACTTC.